This TCR beta chain was documented in a study of blood T cell repertoires in COVID-19. Germline V gene data show CDR1 as SGHTS and CDR2 as YDEGEE. The CDR3 length is 16 residues. V lost 3 bases, J lost 5 bases, and 18 bases lay in between. The repertoire was sequenced with immunoSEQ multiplex PCR; TCRdb's copy has only in-frame clones and lacks some. The table has about 280,000 clones, around 85% seen once. The rearrangement joins TRBV5-8 to TRBJ1-5; D may be TRBD1 (6 bases). The clonotype originates from a woman under 40 who had recovered from COVID-19. Sequenced input: peripheral blood. The CDR3 nucleotides are TGTGCCAGCAGCTCCGGGACATCCTATGGGTATCAGCCCCAGCATTTT. It encodes CASSSGTSYGYQPQHF.